These T cell receptor beta chains were read from a single sample in a study of regulatory T cells in long-lasting Graves disease. Via MiXCR, TCRdb re-called the multiplex PCR reads, giving one row per CDR3 protein. The data contain over 650,000 distinct CDR3 sequences, about 30% of them singletons. This specimen was peripheral blood mononuclear cells (PBMCs), taken when the disease was refractory, from a patient treated with antithyroid drugs. The receptors were sampled from a female donor with Graves disease. Each CDR3 is given with its conserved first and last residue. The D gene is left open where the match is weak. Some rows mark clone size as missing; the rest say once, few, many or name a class of expanded clone.

V,D,size,J,DNA,CDR3
TRBV27,NA,few,TRBJ1-6,TGTGCCAGCAGCCCAGTCCCCCCCCTAAATTCACCCCTCCACTTT,CASSPVPPLNSPLHF
TRBV6-5,NA,many,TRBJ1-1,TGTGCCAGCAGTTACACCAGGGGAGCTGAAGCTTTCTTT,CASSYTRGAEAFF
TRBV7-2,NA,NA,TRBJ1-2,TGTGCCAGCAGCCCCCCGGGCCCTAACTATGGCTACACCTTC,CASSPPGPNYGYTF
TRBV2,NA,NA,TRBJ2-1,TGTGCCAGCAGTGAATTGGGTCCAACTAACAATGAGCAGTTCTTC,CASSELGPTNNEQFF
TRBV4-1,TRBD1,once,TRBJ1-2,TGCGCCAGCAGCCAAGATCCTGGGCAGGGGGCATATGGCTACACCTTC,CASSQDPGQGAYGYTF
TRBV30,NA,few,TRBJ1-2,TGTGCCTGCACACCTAACTATGGCTACACCTTC,CACTPNYGYTF
TRBV14,TRBD1,NA,TRBJ1-1,TGTGCCAGCAGCCAAGCAGGGGGGACGAACACTGAAGCTTTCTTT,CASSQAGGTNTEAFF
TRBV3-1,NA,few,TRBJ2-7,TGTGCCAGCAGCCAAGATACCCGTACCTACGAGCAGTACTTC,CASSQDTRTYEQYF
TRBV2,NA,many,TRBJ1-2,TGTGCCAGCAGTAGGGGCCCTAACTATGGCTACACCTTC,CASSRGPNYGYTF
TRBV11-2,NA,NA,TRBJ1-3,TGTGCCAGCAGCCGGACGGGCGTTCTCTCTGGAAACACCATATATTTT,CASSRTGVLSGNTIYF
TRBV5-1,TRBD1,NA,TRBJ1-1,TGCGCCAGCACCCGGGACAGGGTTATGAACACTGAAGCTTTCTTT,CASTRDRVMNTEAFF
TRBV9,NA,NA,TRBJ2-2,TGTGCCAGCAGCCCGATCGGTTCGCGTGACACCGGGGAGCTGTTTTTT,CASSPIGSRDTGELFF
TRBV9,TRBD1,NA,TRBJ1-2,TGCGCCAGCAGCTTGATACAGGGGGCCTATGGCTACACCTTC,CASSLIQGAYGYTF
TRBV6-2/TRBV6-3,NA,few,TRBJ1-6,TGTGCCAGCAGCCAAGGGGGGGGGTTCAATTCACCCCTCCACTTT,CASSQGGGFNSPLHF
TRBV9,NA,few,TRBJ2-5,TGTGCCAGCAGCGAAAGCGGGCAGCGGGAGACCCAGTACTTC,CASSESGQRETQYF
TRBV12-3/TRBV12-4,TRBD2,NA,TRBJ2-1,TGTGCCAGCGGTGCTAGCGGGAGGCGGAGCTCCTACAATGAGCAGTTCTTC,CASGASGRRSSYNEQFF